The rows below give T cell receptor beta chains drawn from one sample of a study of blood T cell repertoires in COVID-19. Generated by immunoSEQ multiplex PCR, the TCRdb table keeps only in-frame clones and is missing some. Of approximately 200,000 clones in the sample, roughly 80% were seen once. Material for sequencing was peripheral blood. The receptor set was obtained from a woman in her fifties or sixties with acute or convalescent COVID-19. Both conserved end residues are part of each CDR3. D genes are given only for firm matches. The size entry is marked missing in some rows and otherwise reads once, few, many or a size class.

cdr3_nt	cdr3_aa	clone_size	v_call	d_call	j_call
TGTGCCAGTGCGCCGTCGGTTTCACTCCCTAACACTGAAGCTTTCTTT	CASAPSVSLPNTEAFF	NA	TRBV7-6	NA	TRBJ1-1
TGTGCCAGCAGTGATTCCCGGGACAGAAAGTTCTTC	CASSDSRDRKFF	NA	TRBV6-1	TRBD1	TRBJ2-1
TGTGCCAGCTCCCCAGATGCAGGTATCAACTATGGCTACACCTTC	CASSPDAGINYGYTF	NA	TRBV18	NA	TRBJ1-2
TGTGCCAGCAGCCAGGGCATAGGCTCACCCCTCCACTTT	CASSQGIGSPLHF	few	TRBV3-1/TRBV3-2	NA	TRBJ1-6
TGTGCCAGCAAGTCGGGACAGGGTAGTATCGGGGAGCTGTTTTTT	CASKSGQGSIGELFF	NA	TRBV2	TRBD1	TRBJ2-2
TGTGCCAGCAGCCGGGACAGGGGCAAGGGGTCACCCCTCCACTTT	CASSRDRGKGSPLHF	NA	TRBV7-2	TRBD1	TRBJ1-6
TGTGCCAGCACGGGAGGCACAGATACGCAGTATTTT	CASTGGTDTQYF	NA	TRBV7-9	NA	TRBJ2-3
TGTGCCAGCAGCGTTCAGGCCCTGACAGCCTCCTACAATGAGCAGTTCTTC	CASSVQALTASYNEQFF	NA	TRBV9	NA	TRBJ2-1
TGTGCCGTCCCGGACAGGGCTCCCTCCGAGCAGTACTTC	CAVPDRAPSEQYF	NA	TRBV14	TRBD1	TRBJ2-7
TGTGCCAGCAGCCAAGATCTAAGACTAGCGGCCGAGCAGTACTTC	CASSQDLRLAAEQYF	NA	TRBV3-1/TRBV3-2	TRBD2	TRBJ2-7
TGTGCCAGCAGTTTGAACAATATGGCCAGGGGGCAAGATACGCAGTATTTT	CASSLNNMARGQDTQYF	NA	TRBV28	TRBD1	TRBJ2-3
TGCGCCAGCAGCTCGGGACAGGGGGCGGAAGCTAATGAAAAACTGTTTTTT	CASSSGQGAEANEKLFF	NA	TRBV5-1	TRBD1	TRBJ1-4
TGCGCCAGCAGCTGGGGACAGGTGAACACTGAAGCTTTCTTT	CASSWGQVNTEAFF	NA	TRBV5-1	TRBD1	TRBJ1-1
TGTGCCAGCAGTTCCTTTAACGGACAGTATAATTCACCCCTCCACTTT	CASSSFNGQYNSPLHF	NA	TRBV6-5	NA	TRBJ1-6
TGTGCCAGCTCACCTGTCCGCGGGGCGGACACTGAAGCTTTCTTT	CASSPVRGADTEAFF	NA	TRBV18	NA	TRBJ1-1
TGTGCCAGCAGTTTATATCGGGGTTATAACACTGAAGCTTTCTTT	CASSLYRGYNTEAFF	NA	TRBV28	NA	TRBJ1-1
TGTGCCAGCAGTTTAGGGTCAGGTATCCAGCCCCAGCATTTT	CASSLGSGIQPQHF	NA	TRBV28	NA	TRBJ1-5
TGTGCCAGCAGCGGGACTAGGAGGGCCCAGTACTTC	CASSGTRRAQYF	NA	TRBV28	TRBD2	TRBJ2-5
TGCACCAGCAGCCAAGATAGGGGTAGCGGGGGAAATGAGCAGTTCTTC	CTSSQDRGSGGNEQFF	NA	TRBV1	NA	TRBJ2-1
TGTGCCAGCAGCTTGGGGTACTCCACTGAAGCTTTCTTT	CASSLGYSTEAFF	NA	TRBV5-6	NA	TRBJ1-1
TGTGCCAGCAGCCTCAGCGGGAGCCACACAGATACGCAGTATTTT	CASSLSGSHTDTQYF	NA	TRBV7-9	TRBD2	TRBJ2-3
TGTGCCACCAGCAGAGAACAAACAGGGGGGGATTCCACAGATACGCAGTATTTT	CATSREQTGGDSTDTQYF	NA	TRBV15	NA	TRBJ2-3